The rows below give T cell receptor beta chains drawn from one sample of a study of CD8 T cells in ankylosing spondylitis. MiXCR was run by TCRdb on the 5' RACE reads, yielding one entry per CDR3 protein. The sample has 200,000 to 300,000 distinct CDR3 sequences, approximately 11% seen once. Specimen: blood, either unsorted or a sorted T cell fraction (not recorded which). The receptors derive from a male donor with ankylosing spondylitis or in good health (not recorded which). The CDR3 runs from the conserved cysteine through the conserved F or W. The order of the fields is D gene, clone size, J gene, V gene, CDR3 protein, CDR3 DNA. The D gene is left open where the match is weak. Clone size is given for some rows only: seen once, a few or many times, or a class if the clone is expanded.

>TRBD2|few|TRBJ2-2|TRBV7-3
CASSLRASGANTGELFF
TGTGCCAGCAGCTTAAGGGCTAGCGGGGCGAACACCGGGGAGCTGTTTTTT
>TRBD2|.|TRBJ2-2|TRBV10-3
CAISSGGPSTGELFF
TGTGCCATCAGTAGCGGGGGGCCGAGCACCGGGGAGCTGTTTTTT
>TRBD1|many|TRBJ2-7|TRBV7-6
CASSLALGQARSYEQYF
TGTGCCAGCAGCTTAGCGTTGGGACAGGCCCGCTCCTACGAGCAGTACTTC
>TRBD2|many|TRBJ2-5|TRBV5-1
CASSQSGAVDSETQYF
TGCGCCAGCAGCCAAAGCGGGGCCGTCGACTCGGAGACCCAGTACTTC
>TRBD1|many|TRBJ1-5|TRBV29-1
CSVGQGDNQPQHF
TGCAGCGTCGGACAGGGAGACAATCAGCCCCAGCATTTT
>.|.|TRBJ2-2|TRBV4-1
CASSQVLTGELFF
TGCGCCAGCAGCCAAGTACTTACCGGGGAGCTGTTTTTT
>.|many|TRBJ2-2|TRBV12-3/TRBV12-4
CASFRENTGELFF
TGTGCCAGCTTCAGGGAAAACACCGGGGAGCTGTTTTTT
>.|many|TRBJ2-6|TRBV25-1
CASSRQGFDSGANVLTF
TGTGCCAGCAGTCGTCAGGGGTTCGATTCTGGGGCCAACGTCCTGACTTTC
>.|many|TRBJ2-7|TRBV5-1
CASAGRYEQYF
TGCGCCAGCGCGGGACGCTACGAGCAGTACTTC
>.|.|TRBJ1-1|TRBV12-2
CASRLASQIQRNTEAFF
TGTGCAAGTCGCTTAGCCAGCCAGATACAGAGAAACACTGAAGCTTTCTTT
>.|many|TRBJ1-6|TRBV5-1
CASSFDLPSNNSPLHF
TGCGCCAGCAGCTTCGACCTTCCTTCGAACAATTCACCCCTCCACTTT
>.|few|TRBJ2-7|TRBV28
CASRNHGAAYEQYF
TGTGCCAGCAGAAACCACGGGGCGGCCTACGAGCAGTACTTC
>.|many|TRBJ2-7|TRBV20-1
CSAGDGTYEQYF
TGCAGTGCGGGGGACGGAACCTACGAGCAGTACTTC
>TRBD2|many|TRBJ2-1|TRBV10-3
CAISEGLAGFYNEQFF
TGTGCCATCAGTGAGGGACTAGCGGGATTCTACAATGAGCAGTTCTTC
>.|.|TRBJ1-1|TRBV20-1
CSSERENTEAFF
TGCAGCTCCGAGCGGGAGAACACTGAAGCTTTCTTT
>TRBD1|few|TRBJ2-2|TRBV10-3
CAISGSSDRVDTGELFF
TGTGCCATCAGTGGGTCGTCCGACAGGGTAGACACCGGGGAGCTGTTTTTT
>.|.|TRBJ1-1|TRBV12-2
CASPGGGNTEAFF
TGTGCAAGCCCCGGGGGGGGGAACACTGAAGCTTTCTTT
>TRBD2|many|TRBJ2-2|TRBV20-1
CSARGPGGRAGELFF
TGCAGTGCTAGAGGCCCGGGAGGGCGCGCCGGGGAGCTGTTTTTT
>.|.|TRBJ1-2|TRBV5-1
CASSPLGLEGYGYTF
TGCGCCAGCAGCCCCCTGGGGCTTGAGGGCTATGGCTACACCTTC
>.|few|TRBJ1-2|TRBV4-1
CASSQDRYGYTF
TGCGCCAGCAGCCAAGATCGTTATGGCTACACCTTC